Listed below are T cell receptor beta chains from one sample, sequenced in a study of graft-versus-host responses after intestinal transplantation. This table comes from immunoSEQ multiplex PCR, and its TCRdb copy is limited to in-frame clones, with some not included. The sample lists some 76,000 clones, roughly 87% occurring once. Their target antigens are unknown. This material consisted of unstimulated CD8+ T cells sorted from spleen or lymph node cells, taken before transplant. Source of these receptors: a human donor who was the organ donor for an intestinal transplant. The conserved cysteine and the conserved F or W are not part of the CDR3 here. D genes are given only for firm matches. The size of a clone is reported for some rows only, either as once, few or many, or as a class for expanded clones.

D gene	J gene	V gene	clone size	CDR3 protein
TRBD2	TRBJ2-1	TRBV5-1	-	ASRSTSGGSDEQF
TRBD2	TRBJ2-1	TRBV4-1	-	ASAGVSSYNEQF
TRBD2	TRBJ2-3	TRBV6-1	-	ASSELRGGTDTQY
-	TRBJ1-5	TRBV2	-	ASSALKTYSNQPQH
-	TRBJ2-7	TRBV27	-	ASSLRVTYEQY
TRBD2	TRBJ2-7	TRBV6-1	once	ASSLLAGEYYEQY
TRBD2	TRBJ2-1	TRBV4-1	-	ASSQGEGIYEQF
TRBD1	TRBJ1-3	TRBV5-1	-	ASSLGQDSGNTIY
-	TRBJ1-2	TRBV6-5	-	ASSPTTGFHGYT
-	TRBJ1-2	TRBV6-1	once	ASRLAGPTDYGYT
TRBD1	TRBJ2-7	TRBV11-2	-	ASSLESWDRGIYEQY
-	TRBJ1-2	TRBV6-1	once	ASSLGDGYT
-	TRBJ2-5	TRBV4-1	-	ASSSGFVETQY
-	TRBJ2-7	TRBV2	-	ATSGRTYEQY
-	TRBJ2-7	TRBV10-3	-	AISGGVYYEQY
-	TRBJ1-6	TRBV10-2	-	ASSRDGEASPLH
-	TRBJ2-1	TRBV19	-	ASSISRFDRNEQF
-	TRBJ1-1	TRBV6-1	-	ASSEDRVYTEAF
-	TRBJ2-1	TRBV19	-	ASSMWGNEQF
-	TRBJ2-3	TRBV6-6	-	ASSYTAGLGDTQY
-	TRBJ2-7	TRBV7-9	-	ASRKDKFSYEQY
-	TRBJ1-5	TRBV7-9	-	ASGTPGSDQPQH